This T cell receptor (beta chain) was sequenced during a study of CXCR3-negative and CXCR3-positive naive CD8 T cells. By frequency, this clonotype is medium-sized. This CDR3 region has 12 residues. Germline V CDR1 and CDR2: SQVTM, ANQGSEA. Through 5' RACE with UMI labels, the TRB cDNA libraries were prepared. Reanalyzing the 5' RACE reads, TCRdb keeps one entry per CDR3 protein, without DNA. Its listing shows 6,500 to 8,000 distinct CDR3 sequences. The TCR comes from a human donor in good health. Some clones in this sample may be carry-over from other donors' samples. This chain connects TRBV29-1 to TRBJ2-1. What was sequenced was naive CXCR3- CD8+ T cells from blood. Subset specified: CD45RO-CCR7+CD27+CD95- naive CD8+ T cells lacking CXCR3 (TNR3-). The CDR3: CSVEIEYNEQFF.